The 22 T cell receptor beta chains below all came from one sample that was sequenced in a study of T cell clonotyping in hematopoietic cell transplantation. Measured with immunoSEQ multiplex PCR; TCRdb has only the in-frame clones, and not every one. The data show 6,000 or so clones, roughly 90% seen once. The sequencing here drew on peripheral blood mononuclear cells, taken 100 days after allogeneic stem cell transplant. Receptors originate from a female patient aged 45-65 years who had an allogeneic stem cell transplant from a related donor, so the T cells may come from the graft donor. Some clones in this sample may be carry-over from other donors' samples.

CDR3 sequence: CASSVAGNTYEQYF. The CDR3, as DNA: TGTGCCAGCAGCGTAGCTGGGAATACGTACGAGCAGTACTTC. This chain uses TRBV9 with TRBJ2-7; D uncertain. Deletions cut 0 bases from V and 4 bases from J, with 11 bases between. Germline V gene lookup returns CDR1 SGDLS and CDR2 YYNGEE. The CDR3 extends over 14 amino acids.

This sequence joins TRBV5-1 and TRBJ2-3; 9 bases map to TRBD1. Germline CDR1 and CDR2: SGHRS and YFSETQ. The CDR3 has 14 amino acids. Losses at the gene ends were 6 bases for V and 5 bases for J; bases not matched to a gene: 7. The CDR3 DNA follows: TGCGCCAGCAAGTTACAGGGGGCAGGAGATACGCAGTATTTT. Protein sequence: CASKLQGAGDTQYF.

The rearrangement uses TRBV5-1 and TRBJ2-7; D remains ambiguous. The CDR3 length is 14 residues. V was trimmed by 5 bases and J by 0 bases, leaving 12 bases between them. Looked up from germline, CDR1 is SGHRS and CDR2 is YFSETQ. DNA of the CDR3: TGCGCCAGCAGGGTAATCTTCGGCTCCTACGAGCAGTACTTC. Translation: CASRVIFGSYEQYF.

The V call is TRBV30, the J call TRBJ1-2; TRBD1 matches 8 bases. This CDR3 is built from 16 residues. Trimming took 7 bases from V and 1 from J; bases not matched to a gene: 14. The germline gives CDR1 GTSNPN, CDR2 SVGIG (reference sequence). CDR3 in amino acids: CAFRDRTITLNYGYTF. The CDR3 nucleotides are TGTGCCTTCCGGGACAGGACGATAACCCTTAACTATGGCTACACCTTC.

This rearrangement joins TRBV7-2 to TRBJ1-1, with TRBD1 matching over 10 bases. With V trimmed by 2 bases and J by 0 bases, 9 bases remained unmatched. The CDR3 consists of 18 residues. In germline, CDR1 is SGHTA, CDR2 FQGNSA. The CDR3 reads CASSLRGGTGALNTEAFF. The CDR3 bases are TGTGCCAGCAGCTTAAGAGGGGGGACAGGGGCCCTGAACACTGAAGCTTTCTTT.

The V gene is TRBV28, the J gene TRBJ1-1; D is unresolved. Germline CDR1 reads MDHEN; CDR2 reads SYDVKM. The V and J ends lost 2 bases and 4 bases respectively, with 8 bases between them. This CDR3 spans 13 amino acids. The CDR3 is CASSLGLFTEAFF. The CDR3 DNA reads TGTGCCAGCAGTTTAGGACTCTTCACTGAAGCTTTCTTT.

This chain links TRBV28 with TRBJ2-4; D remains unclear. There are 15 residues in the CDR3. The V and J ends lost 5 bases and 0 bases respectively, with 11 bases between them. Looked up from germline, CDR1 is MDHEN and CDR2 is SYDVKM. CDR3 region: CASSDNTLAKNIQYF. The CDR3 bases are TGTGCCAGCAGTGACAACACACTAGCCAAAAACATTCAGTACTTC.

The genes are TRBV15 and TRBJ1-6; D is ambiguous. V lost 1 base and J 6 bases, leaving 10 bases between the germline ends. Germline V CDR1 and CDR2: LNHNV, YYDKDF (reference sequence). The CDR3 covers 15 residues. The CDR3 DNA reads TGTGCCACCAGCAGAGCGATAGAAGTTAATTCACCCCTCCACTTT. Residues: CATSRAIEVNSPLHF.

V is TRBV10-3 and J is TRBJ1-4; a possible D gene is TRBD1 (6 bases). CDR1 is ENHRY, CDR2 SYGVKD, per germline. V was trimmed by 10 bases and J by 8 bases, leaving 23 bases between them. This CDR3 contains 15 residues. CDR3 coding DNA: TGTGCCACTCACCGGGACCTAACACAGGGCGAAAAACTGTTTTTT. Protein sequence: CATHRDLTQGEKLFF.

Written as DNA, the CDR3 is TGTGCCAGTAGTGGACGGACAGGGCAGTACGAGCAGTACTTC. The encoded protein is CASSGRTGQYEQYF. This chain joins TRBV19 and TRBJ2-7, with 8 bases lining up with TRBD1. V lost 5 bases, J lost 4 bases, and 7 bases stayed unmatched. Germline CDR1 reads LNHDA; CDR2 reads SQIVND (reference sequence). The CDR3 spans 14 residues.

The chain couples TRBV27 to TRBJ2-2, with TRBD1 matching 7 bases. V lost 6 bases to trimming and J lost 3 bases; unmatched junction nucleotides: 10. Per germline, CDR1 MNHEY and CDR2 SMNVEV (reference sequence). The CDR3 has 16 residues. The CDR3 reads CASRKFRDRDTGELFF. Written as DNA, the CDR3 is TGTGCCAGCAGGAAATTCCGGGACAGAGACACCGGGGAGCTGTTTTTT.

The chain joins TRBV5-8 to TRBJ1-4; perhaps TRBD1 as D (6 bases). V was trimmed by 7 bases and J by 6 bases, leaving 16 bases between them. The CDR3 is 14 residues long. Germline lookup yields CDR1 SGHTS and CDR2 YDEGEE. This chain's CDR3 is CASRARGGDEKLFF. CDR3 coding DNA: TGTGCCAGCCGAGCCAGGGGCGGGGATGAAAAACTGTTTTTT.

In its sample, this clone was seen once. The rearrangement links TRBV14 to TRBJ1-3; D perhaps matches TRBD1 (6 bases). Germline assignment: CDR1 SGHDN and CDR2 FVKESK. The V end lost 0 bases, the J end lost 0 bases, and 18 bases lay between the germline ends. This CDR3 is built from 19 residues. CDR3 residues: CASSQDWGRMDLSGNTIYF. The CDR3 nucleotides are TGTGCCAGCAGCCAAGATTGGGGGCGGATGGACCTCTCTGGAAACACCATATATTTT. Using reference TRBV14 and TRBJ1-3 for the parts outside the CDR3, the full variable domain is EAGVTQFPSHSVIEKGQTVTLRCDPISGHDNLYWYRRVMGKEIKFLLHFVKESKQDESGMPNNRFLAERTGGTYSTLKVQPAELEDSGVYFCASSQDWGRMDLSGNTIYFGEGSWLTVV.

This chain connects TRBV18 to TRBJ2-2; 7 nucleotides line up with TRBD1. The CDR3 has 16 amino acids. The germline CDR1 and CDR2 sequences are KGHSH and LQKENI. J was trimmed by 1 base and V by 1 base; bases with no gene match: 3. The DNA for the CDR3 is TGTGCCAGCTCACCACAGAGACAGGGGAACACCGGGGAGCTGTTTTTT. Residues: CASSPQRQGNTGELFF. Drawing the rest from reference TRBV18 and TRBJ2-2, the complete variable domain is NAGVMQNPRHLVRRRGQEARLRCSPMKGHSHVYWYRQLPEEGLKFMVYLQKENIIDESGMPKERFSAEFPKEGPSILRIQQVVRGDSAAYFCASSPQRQGNTGELFFGEGSRLTVL.

This chain joins TRBV14 and TRBJ1-4; D is ambiguous. The CDR3 contains 17 residues. Between the trimmed V and J ends, which lost 0 bases and 0 bases, there was a span of 11 bases. Germline V gene sequence: CDR1 SGHDN, CDR2 FVKESK. CDR3 in DNA: TGTGCCAGCAGCCAAGAGCGAGGCTCTGCAACTAATGAAAAACTGTTTTTT. It translates to CASSQERGSATNEKLFF.

The chain uses TRBV30 and TRBJ1-1; D remains unclear. The CDR3 length is 13 residues. Germline CDR1 and CDR2: GTSNPN and SVGIG (reference sequence). V shed 2 bases and J shed 7 bases, with 14 bases lying between them. The CDR3 DNA sequence: TGTGCCTGGAGTATCGTTCGGGTTGGTGAAGCTTTCTTT. Its translation is CAWSIVRVGEAFF. Full variable domain (outside the CDR3, taken from reference TRBV30 and TRBJ1-1): SQTIHQWPATLVQPVGSPLSLECTVEGTSNPNLYWYRQAAGRGLQLLFYSVGIGQISSEVPQNLSASRPQDRQFILSSKKLLLSDSGFYLCAWSIVRVGEAFFGQGTRLTVV.

The chain employs TRBV5-1 and TRBJ2-3, with D possibly matching TRBD1 (6 bases). Germline V gives CDR1 SGHRS, CDR2 YFSETQ. The CDR3 has 17 residues. Between the trimmed V and J ends, which lost 0 bases and 1 base, there was a span of 15 bases. CDR3 loop: CASSLGHRDSGTDTQYF. The CDR3 DNA reads as TGCGCCAGCAGCTTGGGCCACAGGGATTCGGGCACAGATACGCAGTATTTT.

The chain joins TRBV7-2 to TRBJ1-4; 7 bases align to TRBD1. The length of the CDR3 is 15 residues. Germline V gene data show CDR1 as SGHTA and CDR2 as FQGNSA. V was clipped by 0 bases and J by 7 bases; unmatched bases: 5. This CDR3 reads CASSLANAGGEKLFF. The CDR3 DNA reads as TGTGCCAGCAGCTTAGCGAATGCAGGGGGTGAAAAACTGTTTTTT.

The chain recombines TRBV21-1 with TRBJ2-2. TRBV21-1 is flagged as a pseudogene. CDR3 length: 15 amino acids. For the CDR3, the DNA is TGTGCCAGCAGCGTATCTGTCGGGCACACCGGGGAGCTGTTTTTT. Encoded protein: CASSVSVGHTGELFF.

The chain carries TRBV30 and TRBJ2-3; TRBD2 agrees at 9 bases. The V gene end was trimmed by 1 base and the J gene end by 4 bases; junction bases not matched to a gene: 9. Germline CDR1 and CDR2: GTSNPN and SVGIG (reference sequence). The CDR3 is 16 residues long. The CDR3 DNA reads TGTGCCTGGAGTGCCCGGGGGCGGGGGGGCGCAGATACGCAGTATTTT. This codes for CAWSARGRGGADTQYF. The full variable domain, its missing parts supplied by reference TRBV30 and TRBJ2-3, is SQTIHQWPATLVQPVGSPLSLECTVEGTSNPNLYWYRQAAGRGLQLLFYSVGIGQISSEVPQNLSASRPQDRQFILSSKKLLLSDSGFYLCAWSARGRGGADTQYFGPGTRLTVL.

This sequence joins TRBV6-1 and TRBJ1-2; D is possibly TRBD1 (6 bases). Deletions cut 1 base from V and 6 bases from J, with 12 bases between. The CDR3 spans 14 residues. Germline V lookup: CDR1 MNHNS, CDR2 SASEGT. The CDR3: CASSEGRGADGYTF. The CDR3 bases are TGTGCCAGCAGTGAAGGGCGGGGGGCGGATGGCTACACCTTC.

The V call is TRBV7-6, the J call TRBJ1-4; perhaps TRBD1 as D (6 bases). CDR1 is SGHVS, CDR2 FNYEAQ, per germline. The length of the CDR3 is 14 residues. V lost 4 bases and J lost 7, with 13 bases in between. CDR3 DNA: TGTGCCAGCAGCTCAGACAGGCGGGGTGAAAAACTGTTTTTT. Residues: CASSSDRRGEKLFF.